These 27 T cell receptor beta chains were sequenced from one sample in a study of shared clonotypes between healthy human individuals. Data came from immunoSEQ multiplex PCR; TCRdb stores just in-frame clones and leaves some out. Here the sample spans more than 2 million clones, 85% to 95% being singletons. Sequencing input: naive CD4+ T cells sorted from blood. Specified subset: CD45RA+ positively selected. Every receptor here comes from a man aged 18 to 35 in good health.

The genes are TRBV30 and TRBJ1-4; TRBD1 is a possible D gene (5 bases). Germline-derived CDR1 and CDR2 are GTSNPN and SVGIG (reference sequence). Trimming removed 5 bases from V and 0 bases from J, with 13 bases in between. The CDR3 runs 15 residues. CDR3 coding DNA: TGTGCCTGGGGACTTGGGGGGTCAACTAATGAAAAACTGTTTTTT. Its translation is CAWGLGGSTNEKLFF.

V gene TRBV5-1 combines with J gene TRBJ2-3; TRBD1 is a possible D gene (6 bases). The V end lost 4 bases, the J end lost 6 bases, and 12 bases lay between the germline ends. The CDR3 runs to 13 residues. The germline V gene has CDR1 SGHRS and CDR2 YFSETQ. CDR3 bases: TGCGCCAGCAGCCGAAGGACAGATGATACGCAGTATTTT. This codes for CASSRRTDDTQYF.

The rearrangement uses TRBV5-4 and TRBJ2-7; TRBD2 aligns across 7 bases. The CDR3 totals 15 residues. The V segment lost 6 bases and the J segment 5 bases; nucleotides outside the gene matches: 14. The germline V gene encodes CDR1 SGHNT and CDR2 YYREEE (reference sequence). The DNA for the CDR3 is TGTGCCAGCAACACGGGGGGAGCTTCCGGTGACGAGCAGTACTTC. Protein: CASNTGGASGDEQYF.

The V call is TRBV5-6, the J call TRBJ1-2, with 8 bases fitting TRBD1. With V trimmed by 5 bases and J by 7 bases, 10 bases remained unmatched. The germline V gene has CDR1 SGHDT and CDR2 YYEEEE. The CDR3 spans 14 residues. The chain's CDR3 is CASRPDRGSSGYTF. The CDR3 coding sequence is TGTGCCAGCAGACCCGACAGGGGATCGAGTGGCTACACCTTC.

V and J are TRBV30 and TRBJ1-3, with D uncertain. V was cut by 0 bases and J by 0 bases, with 18 bases left in between. The germline V gene encodes CDR1 GTSNPN and CDR2 SVGIG (reference sequence). The CDR3 extends over 18 amino acids. Written as DNA, the CDR3 is TGTGCCTGGAGTGTAGGCCAGCTCCATCTCCGCTCTGGAAACACCATATATTTT. As protein: CAWSVGQLHLRSGNTIYF. Supplemented by reference TRBV30 and TRBJ1-3, the full variable domain reads SQTIHQWPATLVQPVGSPLSLECTVEGTSNPNLYWYRQAAGRGLQLLFYSVGIGQISSEVPQNLSASRPQDRQFILSSKKLLLSDSGFYLCAWSVGQLHLRSGNTIYFGEGSWLTVV.

This clone has just a few counts. This rearrangement joins TRBV5-1 to TRBJ2-2; D remains ambiguous. CDR1 is SGHRS and CDR2 is YFSETQ in the germline V gene. The V end lost 1 base, the J end lost 6 bases, and 7 bases lay between the germline ends. The CDR3 runs 13 residues. The CDR3 DNA is TGCGCCAGCAGCTTGTCGTGGGCCGGGGAGCTGTTTTTT. Protein product: CASSLSWAGELFF.

The chain has TRBV18 and TRBJ2-1; a weak D match, TRBD2 (5 bases). This CDR3 spans 13 amino acids. V was cut by 3 bases and J by 3 bases, with 6 bases left in between. CDR1 KGHSH and CDR2 LQKENI come from the germline V gene. The CDR3 DNA follows: TGTGCCAGCTCACCGACTAACTACAATGAGCAGTTCTTC. It encodes CASSPTNYNEQFF.

This chain connects TRBV10-3 to TRBJ2-1, with 7 bases that match TRBD2. After removal of 7 bases from V and 7 bases from J, the junction contained 7 bases not matched to a gene. Per the germline V gene, CDR1 is ENHRY and CDR2 is SYGVKD. This CDR3 has 13 amino acids. CDR3 region: CAITGGRSNEQFF. The CDR3 DNA sequence: TGTGCCATCACTGGCGGGAGATCGAATGAGCAGTTCTTC.

The genes are TRBV19 and TRBJ1-2; no definite D call. The germline V and J ends were trimmed by 7 bases and 4 bases, with 19 bases remaining between them. Germline CDR1 reads LNHDA; CDR2 reads SQIVND (reference sequence). The CDR3 consists of 15 residues. The CDR3 here is CASTPWGGPIYGYTF. The CDR3 DNA follows: TGTGCCAGTACCCCTTGGGGAGGGCCAATCTATGGCTACACCTTC.

V usage is TRBV6-1 and J usage is TRBJ1-2; no definite D call. The CDR3 runs to 15 residues. Germline V gives CDR1 MNHNS, CDR2 SASEGT. The germline V and J ends were trimmed by 2 bases and 2 bases, with 12 bases remaining between them. CDR3 residues: CASSEMSAVNYGYTF. The CDR3 DNA is TGTGCCAGCAGTGAAATGAGTGCGGTAAACTATGGCTACACCTTC.

The table lists this clone with a count of one. The genes are TRBV11-2 and TRBJ1-4; D gene unclear. Germline CDR1 SGHAT, CDR2 FQNNGV. The CDR3 contains 13 residues. Trimming cost V 3 bases and J 6 bases, with 8 bases left between them. In nucleotides, the CDR3 is TGTGCCAGCAGCTTGATCCGTTATGAAAAACTGTTTTTT. Protein product: CASSLIRYEKLFF.

The chain uses TRBV7-2 and TRBJ1-1; D is possibly TRBD1 (5 bases). CDR1 and CDR2 (germline): SGHTA, FQGNSA. The CDR3 has 14 amino acids. The V gene lost 3 bases and the J gene lost 7 bases, with 15 bases spanning the gap. CDR3 in amino acids: CASSFAGAGGEAFF. CDR3 nucleotide sequence: TGTGCCAGCAGCTTCGCTGGGGCGGGCGGTGAAGCTTTCTTT.

The rearrangement links TRBV7-9 to TRBJ2-1; tentative D call: TRBD1 (6 bases). Trimming left V 2 bases short and J 15 bases short, with 11 bases between. Germline CDR1 is SEHNR and CDR2 is FQNEAQ (reference sequence). The CDR3 is 11 residues long. In DNA, the CDR3 is TGTGCCAGCAGCTTACGGGACACCCTGTTCTTC. Protein: CASSLRDTLFF.

V is TRBV5-4 and J is TRBJ2-2; 7 nucleotides agree with TRBD2. CDR3 length equals 16 residues. J gave up 4 bases and V 6 bases, and 12 bases lay outside the gene matches. Per germline, CDR1 SGHNT and CDR2 YYREEE (reference sequence). CDR3 DNA sequence: TGTGCCAGCAACACACCCGGGGGGAGTGGCACCGGGGAGCTGTTTTTT. Translation: CASNTPGGSGTGELFF. The variable domain in full, with the rest retrieved from reference TRBV5-4 and TRBJ2-2, is ETGVTQSPTHLIKTRGQQVTLRCSSQSGHNTVSWYQQALGQGPQFIFQYYREEENGRGNFPPRFSGLQFPNYSSELNVNALELDDSALYLCASNTPGGSGTGELFFGEGSRLTVL.

The genes are TRBV7-2 and TRBJ1-1; TRBD1 might be the D (5 bases). Germline values: CDR1 SGHTA, CDR2 FQGNSA. V gave up 2 bases and J gave up 1 base, with 11 bases separating them. The CDR3 sequence is 15 residues long. The CDR3 sequence: CASSLSATGNTEAFF. Written as DNA, the CDR3 is TGTGCCAGCAGCTTAAGTGCAACAGGGAACACTGAAGCTTTCTTT.

This chain uses TRBV5-3 with TRBJ1-1, with D unclear. TRBV5-3 carries the ORF label, with uncertain function. The CDR3 contains 14 residues. V dropped 1 base and J dropped 0 bases, with 7 bases sitting between them. The CDR3 nucleotides read TGTGCCAGAAGCTTGACCGGAATGAACACTGAAGCTTTCTTT. This gives the protein CARSLTGMNTEAFF.

The genes are TRBV5-8 and TRBJ2-5; D is undetermined. The CDR3 covers 12 residues. In germline, CDR1 is SGHTS, CDR2 YDEGEE. Trimming took 4 bases from V and 7 from J, leaving 11 bases between them. The CDR3 sequence is CASSIPKGTQYF. The CDR3 DNA reads TGTGCCAGCAGCATACCGAAGGGGACCCAGTACTTC.

This chain uses TRBV6-5 with TRBJ1-5; D gene unclear. V gave up 0 bases and J gave up 7 bases, with 7 bases separating them. CDR1 and CDR2 (germline): MNHEY, SVGAGI. The CDR3 consists of 13 residues. The CDR3 is CASSYSSQQPQHF. CDR3 DNA: TGTGCCAGCAGTTACTCGAGTCAACAGCCCCAGCATTTT.

The chain couples TRBV18 to TRBJ2-7; possible D gene TRBD1, 6 bases. Germline CDR1 reads KGHSH; CDR2 reads LQKENI. The CDR3 spans 14 residues. Trimming took 4 bases from V and 5 from J, leaving 15 bases between them. Here the CDR3 reads CASSLDRSSDEQYF. In nucleotides, the CDR3 is TGTGCCAGCTCACTGGACAGATCTTCGGACGAGCAGTACTTC. The full variable domain, its missing parts supplied by reference TRBV18 and TRBJ2-7, is NAGVMQNPRHLVRRRGQEARLRCSPMKGHSHVYWYRQLPEEGLKFMVYLQKENIIDESGMPKERFSAEFPKEGPSILRIQQVVRGDSAAYFCASSLDRSSDEQYFGPGTRLTVT.

This chain links TRBV7-9 with TRBJ1-2; D gene ambiguous. Germline V CDR1 and CDR2: SEHNR, FQNEAQ (reference sequence). Trimming took 1 base from V and 4 from J, leaving 10 bases between them. This CDR3 contains 14 residues. The CDR3 spells CASSLDGEFYGYTF. As DNA, the CDR3 is TGTGCCAGCAGCTTAGACGGGGAATTCTATGGCTACACCTTC.

Regarding this clone: Other DNA sequences of this sample code for an identical CDR3. V usage is TRBV7-9 and J usage is TRBJ1-3; 10 bases are shared with TRBD1. The CDR3 extends over 15 amino acids. The germline gives CDR1 SEHNR, CDR2 FQNEAQ (reference sequence). V dropped 5 bases and J dropped 3; count of bases not matched to a gene: 4. The CDR3 region has the DNA TGTGCCAGCAGCAACCGGGACAGGGGTGGAAACACCATATATTTT. As protein: CASSNRDRGGNTIYF. Looking up the rest from reference TRBV7-9 and TRBJ1-3 gives the full variable domain: DTGVSQNPRHKITKRGQNVTFRCDPISEHNRLYWYRQTLGQGPEFLTYFQNEAQLEKSRLLSDRFSAERPKGSFSTLEIQRTEQGDSAMYLCASSNRDRGGNTIYFGEGSWLTVV.

The chain recombines TRBV27 with TRBJ1-4; 11 bases match TRBD1. CDR3 length: 15 amino acids. Germline V CDR1 and CDR2: MNHEY, SMNVEV (reference sequence). Trimming cost V 5 bases and J 7 bases; bases outside gene matches: 6. In DNA, the CDR3 is TGTGCCAGCAGTCCCGGGACAGGGGGTAGTGAAAAACTGTTTTTT. The encoded protein is CASSPGTGGSEKLFF.

The V gene is TRBV6-5, the J gene TRBJ1-2, with D uncertain. Trimming pared 4 bases from V and 4 bases from J, leaving 7 bases between. CDR3 length equals 12 residues. CDR1 is MNHEY and CDR2 is SVGAGI in the germline V gene. The CDR3 region is CASSSIPYGYTF. CDR3 sequence (DNA): TGTGCCAGCAGTTCCATACCCTATGGCTACACCTTC.

The chain employs TRBV5-4 and TRBJ2-2, with 12 bases lining up with TRBD2. CDR1 and CDR2 from the germline V gene are SGHNT and YYREEE (reference sequence). With V trimmed by 4 bases and J by 0 bases, 4 bases remained unmatched. The CDR3 runs 17 residues. The CDR3 coding sequence is TGTGCCAGCAGCCTAGGGACTAGCGGGCCGAACACCGGGGAGCTGTTTTTT. Translated: CASSLGTSGPNTGELFF. The complete variable domain, with remaining parts taken from reference TRBV5-4 and TRBJ2-2, reads ETGVTQSPTHLIKTRGQQVTLRCSSQSGHNTVSWYQQALGQGPQFIFQYYREEENGRGNFPPRFSGLQFPNYSSELNVNALELDDSALYLCASSLGTSGPNTGELFFGEGSRLTVL.

The V gene is TRBV6-5, the J gene TRBJ2-2, with D unresolved. Germline assignment: CDR1 MNHEY and CDR2 SVGAGI. The CDR3 is 14 residues long. The V gene lost 0 bases and the J gene lost 1 base, with 3 bases spanning the gap. The CDR3 reads CASSYSVNTGELFF. CDR3 in DNA: TGTGCCAGCAGTTACTCAGTGAACACCGGGGAGCTGTTTTTT.

The CDR3 sequence: CASSEISGGMGDTQYF. The CDR3 DNA reads as TGTGCCAGCAGTGAAATCTCCGGGGGCATGGGGGATACGCAGTATTTT. The chain is built from TRBV2 and TRBJ2-3; D may match TRBD1 or TRBD2 (6 bases each). The germline CDR1 and CDR2 sequences are SNHLY and FYNNEI. V dropped 2 bases and J dropped 6 bases, with 18 bases sitting between them. The CDR3 has 16 amino acids.

The CDR3 region is CASTDVGGGGYEQYF. The CDR3 DNA reads TGTGCCAGCACAGACGTCGGAGGGGGGGGCTACGAGCAGTACTTC. The gene calls are TRBV6-5 and TRBJ2-7; D is perhaps TRBD2 (7 bases). V lost 7 bases to trimming and J lost 3 bases, with 19 bases between them. The V gene's germline CDR1 is MNHEY and CDR2 SVGAGI. The CDR3 is 15 amino acids.